The rows below give T cell receptor beta chains drawn from one sample of a study of CD8 T cells in ankylosing spondylitis. TCRdb reprocessed the 5' RACE reads via MiXCR and lists one record per CDR3 protein. This sample has some 37,000 distinct CDR3 sequences, with 10% to 15% found just once. The sample taken for sequencing was synovial fluid, either unsorted or a sorted T cell fraction (not recorded which). Source of these receptors: a male donor with ankylosing spondylitis. CDR3s include the opening cysteine and the closing phenylalanine or tryptophan. Fields, in order: V gene, D gene, clone size, J gene, CDR3 protein, CDR3 DNA. D genes are given only for firm matches. Clone size is stated in some rows and not others, as once, few, many or a class when expanded.

v_call: TRBV5-4; d_call: TRBD2; clone_size: few; j_call: TRBJ2-3; cdr3_aa: CASSPKERGTTDTQYF; cdr3_nt: TGTGCCAGCAGCCCAAAAGAGCGGGGTACCACAGATACGCAGTATTTT
v_call: TRBV7-9; d_call: .; clone_size: large; j_call: TRBJ1-5; cdr3_aa: CASSSTQAGHQPQHF; cdr3_nt: TGTGCCAGCAGCTCCACTCAGGCAGGGCATCAGCCCCAGCATTTT
v_call: TRBV28; d_call: TRBD1; clone_size: .; j_call: TRBJ1-2; cdr3_aa: CASSPRDSRYGYTF; cdr3_nt: TGTGCCAGCAGTCCCCGGGACAGCCGCTATGGCTACACCTTC
v_call: TRBV7-9; d_call: TRBD1; clone_size: once; j_call: TRBJ2-7; cdr3_aa: CASSLVDRGYEQYF; cdr3_nt: TGTGCCAGCAGCTTAGTCGACAGGGGATACGAGCAGTACTTC
v_call: TRBV7-8; d_call: .; clone_size: few; j_call: TRBJ2-2; cdr3_aa: CASSWRGELFF; cdr3_nt: TGTGCCAGCAGCTGGCGAGGGGAGCTGTTTTTT
v_call: TRBV7-9; d_call: .; clone_size: few; j_call: TRBJ2-2; cdr3_aa: CATQLGWAYTGELFF; cdr3_nt: TGTGCCACCCAGCTTGGATGGGCATACACCGGGGAGCTGTTTTTT
v_call: TRBV6-5; d_call: .; clone_size: .; j_call: TRBJ2-3; cdr3_aa: CASSYFSLRLVGFTDTQYF; cdr3_nt: TGTGCCAGCAGTTACTTCTCTCTGCGACTAGTGGGTTTTACAGATACGCAGTATTTT
v_call: TRBV9; d_call: .; clone_size: .; j_call: TRBJ1-1; cdr3_aa: CASSRAGLNTEAFF; cdr3_nt: TGTGCCAGCAGCCGCGCGGGGTTGAACACTGAAGCTTTCTTT
v_call: TRBV2; d_call: .; clone_size: few; j_call: TRBJ1-1; cdr3_aa: CASDWPEAFF; cdr3_nt: TGTGCCAGCGACTGGCCTGAAGCTTTCTTT
v_call: TRBV6-1; d_call: .; clone_size: many; j_call: TRBJ1-6; cdr3_aa: CASSEGENSPLHF; cdr3_nt: TGTGCCAGCAGTGAAGGGGAGAATTCACCCCTCCACTTT
v_call: TRBV20-1; d_call: .; clone_size: many; j_call: TRBJ2-7; cdr3_aa: CSASGLAEVYEQYF; cdr3_nt: TGCAGTGCCAGCGGCTTGGCGGAGGTCTACGAGCAGTACTTC
v_call: TRBV21-1; d_call: .; clone_size: few; j_call: TRBJ1-1; cdr3_aa: CASSKVRQNRGAFF; cdr3_nt: TGTGCCAGCAGCAAAGTACGGCAGAACAGGGGAGCTTTCTTT
v_call: TRBV7-2; d_call: TRBD2; clone_size: many; j_call: TRBJ2-1; cdr3_aa: CASSQWASGQIYNEQFF; cdr3_nt: TGTGCCAGCAGCCAATGGGCTAGCGGGCAGATCTACAATGAGCAGTTCTTC
v_call: TRBV12-3/TRBV12-4; d_call: .; clone_size: many; j_call: TRBJ1-2; cdr3_aa: CASSSLGPSGGYTF; cdr3_nt: TGTGCCAGCAGTTCGCTGGGACCGTCGGGAGGCTACACCTTC
v_call: TRBV6-4; d_call: .; clone_size: .; j_call: TRBJ2-1; cdr3_aa: CASSPGSEYNEQFF; cdr3_nt: TGTGCCAGCAGTCCTGGGTCAGAGTACAATGAGCAGTTCTTC
v_call: TRBV27; d_call: .; clone_size: few; j_call: TRBJ1-6; cdr3_aa: CASSPGLMYSPLHF; cdr3_nt: TGTGCCAGCAGCCCGGGACTGATGTATTCACCCCTCCACTTT
v_call: TRBV27; d_call: .; clone_size: large; j_call: TRBJ2-3; cdr3_aa: CASSLRGDTQYF; cdr3_nt: TGTGCCAGCAGTTTAAGAGGAGATACGCAGTATTTT
v_call: TRBV9; d_call: .; clone_size: .; j_call: TRBJ2-3; cdr3_aa: CASSADGTGKDTQYF; cdr3_nt: TGTGCCAGCAGCGCGGACGGTACCGGGAAAGATACGCAGTATTTT
v_call: TRBV7-2; d_call: .; clone_size: .; j_call: TRBJ2-7; cdr3_aa: CASSWGDRGTYEQYF; cdr3_nt: TGTGCCAGCAGCTGGGGGGACAGAGGGACCTACGAGCAGTACTTC
v_call: TRBV7-9; d_call: .; clone_size: .; j_call: TRBJ1-1; cdr3_aa: CASSETASGGEAFF; cdr3_nt: TGTGCCAGCTCGGAGACAGCCAGTGGGGGTGAAGCTTTCTTT
v_call: TRBV6-1; d_call: .; clone_size: many; j_call: TRBJ2-7; cdr3_aa: CASSENAGQSYEQYF; cdr3_nt: TGTGCCAGCAGTGAAAATGCAGGACAGTCCTACGAGCAGTACTTC
v_call: TRBV2; d_call: .; clone_size: .; j_call: TRBJ2-2; cdr3_aa: CASSTYRGVDTGELFF; cdr3_nt: TGTGCCAGCAGTACCTACCGCGGGGTAGACACCGGGGAGCTGTTTTTT
v_call: TRBV4-1; d_call: .; clone_size: .; j_call: TRBJ2-3; cdr3_aa: CASSLRIGTDTQYF; cdr3_nt: TGCGCCAGCAGCTTAAGAATTGGCACAGATACGCAGTATTTT
v_call: TRBV6-5; d_call: .; clone_size: many; j_call: TRBJ2-5; cdr3_aa: CASSYIGQAQETQYF; cdr3_nt: TGTGCCAGCAGTTACATTGGGCAGGCGCAAGAGACCCAGTACTTC
v_call: TRBV29-1; d_call: TRBD2; clone_size: many; j_call: TRBJ2-7; cdr3_aa: CSAGGGRVGSYEQYF; cdr3_nt: TGCAGCGCTGGTGGCGGGAGGGTGGGCTCCTACGAGCAGTACTTC
v_call: TRBV6-1; d_call: .; clone_size: few; j_call: TRBJ1-6; cdr3_aa: CASSEQDNSPLHF; cdr3_nt: TGTGCCAGCAGTGAGCAGGATAATTCACCCCTCCACTTT
v_call: TRBV6-2/TRBV6-3; d_call: .; clone_size: .; j_call: TRBJ1-2; cdr3_aa: CASSFGPRGYGYTF; cdr3_nt: TGTGCCAGCAGTTTTGGTCCTCGAGGCTATGGCTACACCTTC
v_call: TRBV3-1; d_call: .; clone_size: few; j_call: TRBJ1-2; cdr3_aa: CASSFGLNYGYTF; cdr3_nt: TGTGCCAGCAGCTTCGGTCTTAACTATGGCTACACCTTC
v_call: TRBV4-3; d_call: .; clone_size: few; j_call: TRBJ2-3; cdr3_aa: CASSPGSTDTQYF; cdr3_nt: TGCGCCAGCAGCCCGGGATCTACAGATACGCAGTATTTT
v_call: TRBV28; d_call: TRBD2; clone_size: .; j_call: TRBJ2-3; cdr3_aa: CASKLAGLADTQYF; cdr3_nt: TGTGCCAGTAAACTAGCGGGATTGGCAGATACGCAGTATTTT
v_call: TRBV9; d_call: .; clone_size: .; j_call: TRBJ2-6; cdr3_aa: CASSVARDPVGSGANVLTF; cdr3_nt: TGTGCCAGCAGCGTCGCGCGTGATCCGGTCGGTTCTGGGGCCAACGTCCTGACTTTC
v_call: TRBV4-3; d_call: .; clone_size: .; j_call: TRBJ2-6; cdr3_aa: CASSPMEGSSGANVLTF; cdr3_nt: TGCGCCAGCAGCCCCATGGAGGGGAGTTCCGGGGCCAACGTCCTGACTTTC
v_call: TRBV7-2; d_call: TRBD1; clone_size: few; j_call: TRBJ2-5; cdr3_aa: CASSATGIRGETQYF; cdr3_nt: TGTGCCAGCAGCGCGACAGGGATTAGAGGGGAGACCCAGTACTTC
v_call: TRBV7-9; d_call: TRBD1; clone_size: .; j_call: TRBJ1-2; cdr3_aa: CASSPADRAGGYTF; cdr3_nt: TGTGCCAGCAGCCCAGCCGACAGGGCGGGCGGCTACACCTTC
v_call: TRBV16; d_call: .; clone_size: .; j_call: TRBJ2-4; cdr3_aa: CASSQSYGGAAKNIQYF; cdr3_nt: TGTGCCAGCAGCCAATCGTACGGGGGCGCTGCCAAAAACATTCAGTACTTC
v_call: TRBV2; d_call: TRBD2; clone_size: .; j_call: TRBJ2-3; cdr3_aa: CAISSGRTDTQYF; cdr3_nt: TGTGCCATCTCTAGCGGGAGGACAGATACGCAGTATTTT
v_call: TRBV5-1; d_call: .; clone_size: few; j_call: TRBJ2-5; cdr3_aa: CASSLMGSKETQYF; cdr3_nt: TGCGCCAGCAGCTTGATGGGCAGCAAAGAGACCCAGTACTTC
v_call: TRBV6-2/TRBV6-3; d_call: .; clone_size: few; j_call: TRBJ1-1; cdr3_aa: CASSYTPGAENTEAFF; cdr3_nt: TGTGCCAGCAGTTACACCCCCGGCGCAGAGAACACTGAAGCTTTCTTT
v_call: TRBV25-1; d_call: TRBD1; clone_size: many; j_call: TRBJ1-1; cdr3_aa: CASSGQGGMNTEAFF; cdr3_nt: TGTGCCAGCAGTGGACAGGGTGGGATGAACACTGAAGCTTTCTTT
v_call: TRBV2; d_call: .; clone_size: medium-sized; j_call: TRBJ1-2; cdr3_aa: CASSTDYGYTF; cdr3_nt: TGTGCCAGCAGTACCGACTATGGCTACACCTTC
v_call: TRBV28; d_call: .; clone_size: .; j_call: TRBJ2-6; cdr3_aa: CASSSGANVLTF; cdr3_nt: TGTGCCAGCAGTTCTGGGGCCAACGTCCTGACTTTC
v_call: TRBV7-2; d_call: .; clone_size: many; j_call: TRBJ1-2; cdr3_aa: CASSLEAGSVGYTF; cdr3_nt: TGTGCCAGCAGCTTAGAAGCCGGATCCGTTGGCTACACCTTC
v_call: TRBV28; d_call: .; clone_size: .; j_call: TRBJ2-3; cdr3_aa: CASSSPRLLFTDTQYF; cdr3_nt: TGTGCCAGCAGTTCTCCTCGGCTTCTCTTCACAGATACGCAGTATTTT
v_call: TRBV12-3/TRBV12-4; d_call: .; clone_size: .; j_call: TRBJ2-3; cdr3_aa: CASARGYTQYF; cdr3_nt: TGTGCCAGCGCTCGCGGGTATACGCAGTATTTT
v_call: TRBV3-1; d_call: TRBD2; clone_size: many; j_call: TRBJ2-3; cdr3_aa: CASSPSGRASDTQYF; cdr3_nt: TGTGCCAGCAGCCCTAGCGGGAGGGCCTCAGATACGCAGTATTTT
v_call: TRBV10-3; d_call: .; clone_size: .; j_call: TRBJ2-1; cdr3_aa: CAISKTRSSYNEQFF; cdr3_nt: TGTGCCATCAGCAAGACTAGGAGCTCCTACAATGAGCAGTTCTTC
v_call: TRBV28; d_call: .; clone_size: .; j_call: TRBJ2-7; cdr3_aa: CASSPGTTISYEQYF; cdr3_nt: TGTGCCAGCAGCCCCGGGACCACCATCTCCTACGAGCAGTACTTC
v_call: TRBV3-1; d_call: TRBD2; clone_size: many; j_call: TRBJ2-7; cdr3_aa: CASSQGPRKRGGRNEQYF; cdr3_nt: TGTGCCAGCAGCCAAGGCCCCAGGAAGCGGGGGGGCCGAAACGAGCAGTACTTC
v_call: TRBV29-1; d_call: .; clone_size: many; j_call: TRBJ1-5; cdr3_aa: CSARKEGRTNQPQHF; cdr3_nt: TGCAGCGCCCGAAAGGAGGGCAGGACTAACCAGCCCCAGCATTTT
v_call: TRBV6-2/TRBV6-3; d_call: TRBD2; clone_size: few; j_call: TRBJ2-7; cdr3_aa: CASSYYDYFSGLASEQYF; cdr3_nt: TGTGCCAGCAGTTACTACGACTACTTCTCGGGACTAGCGAGTGAGCAGTACTTC
v_call: TRBV7-8; d_call: .; clone_size: .; j_call: TRBJ2-3; cdr3_aa: CASSPGPADTQYF; cdr3_nt: TGTGCCAGCAGCCCGGGACCCGCAGATACGCAGTATTTT
v_call: TRBV12-3/TRBV12-4; d_call: TRBD1; clone_size: .; j_call: TRBJ2-5; cdr3_aa: CASSSLWTGGFQETQYF; cdr3_nt: TGTGCCAGCAGTTCGCTATGGACAGGGGGCTTCCAAGAGACCCAGTACTTC
v_call: TRBV20-1; d_call: .; clone_size: .; j_call: TRBJ1-1; cdr3_aa: CSARDHSSNTEAFF; cdr3_nt: TGCAGTGCTAGAGACCACTCTTCAAACACTGAAGCTTTCTTT
v_call: TRBV5-1; d_call: .; clone_size: .; j_call: TRBJ2-7; cdr3_aa: CASSLALGRGNSKTYEQYF; cdr3_nt: TGCGCCAGCAGCTTGGCCCTCGGCAGGGGCAATTCGAAAACCTACGAGCAGTACTTC
v_call: TRBV4-2; d_call: TRBD2; clone_size: many; j_call: TRBJ2-1; cdr3_aa: CASSYRLASSYNEQFF; cdr3_nt: TGTGCCAGCAGCTATCGACTAGCGAGCTCCTACAATGAGCAGTTCTTC
v_call: TRBV2; d_call: TRBD2; clone_size: .; j_call: TRBJ2-1; cdr3_aa: CASSEAPTSGGLLYNEQFF; cdr3_nt: TGTGCCAGCAGTGAAGCGCCAACTAGCGGGGGGCTTTTATACAATGAGCAGTTCTTC
v_call: TRBV25-1; d_call: .; clone_size: .; j_call: TRBJ2-4; cdr3_aa: CASSGVGVGNIENIQYF; cdr3_nt: TGTGCCAGCAGTGGAGTGGGAGTGGGCAATATTGAAAACATTCAGTACTTC
v_call: TRBV4-3; d_call: .; clone_size: many; j_call: TRBJ2-5; cdr3_aa: CASSQERAGGRETQYF; cdr3_nt: TGCGCCAGCAGCCAAGAGCGGGCCGGGGGACGGGAGACCCAGTACTTC
v_call: TRBV29-1; d_call: .; clone_size: few; j_call: TRBJ1-2; cdr3_aa: CSALTDGYGYTF; cdr3_nt: TGCAGCGCGTTGACCGACGGGTATGGCTACACCTTC